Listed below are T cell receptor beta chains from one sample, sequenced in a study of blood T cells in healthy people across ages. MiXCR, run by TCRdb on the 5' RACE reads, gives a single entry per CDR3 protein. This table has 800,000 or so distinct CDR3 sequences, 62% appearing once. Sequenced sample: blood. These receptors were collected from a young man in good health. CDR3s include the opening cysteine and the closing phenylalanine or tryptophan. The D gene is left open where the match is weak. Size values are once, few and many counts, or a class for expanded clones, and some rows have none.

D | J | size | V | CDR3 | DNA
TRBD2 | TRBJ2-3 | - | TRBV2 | CASTSGTSRTDTQYF | TGTGCCAGCACCTCCGGGACTAGCCGCACAGATACGCAGTATTTT
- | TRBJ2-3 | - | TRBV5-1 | CASSFVTNPSTDTQYF | TGCGCCAGCAGCTTCGTGACAAACCCTAGCACAGATACGCAGTATTTT
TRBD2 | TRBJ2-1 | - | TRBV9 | CASSAFSGEFF | TGTGCCAGCAGCGCCTTCAGCGGGGAGTTCTTC
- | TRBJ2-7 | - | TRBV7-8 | CASSSLATEYNEQYF | TGTGCCAGCAGTTCTCTAGCGACCGAATACAATGAGCAGTACTTC
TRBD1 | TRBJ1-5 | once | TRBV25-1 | CASRGGHGQPQHF | TGTGCCAGCAGAGGGGGCCACGGTCAGCCCCAGCATTTT
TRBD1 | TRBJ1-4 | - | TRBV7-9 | CASRLDREKEKLFF | TGTGCCAGCAGATTGGACAGGGAAAAGGAAAAACTGTTTTTT
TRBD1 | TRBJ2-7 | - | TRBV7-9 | CASSPRGKGSYCEQYF | TGTGCCAGCAGCCCCAGGGGGAAAGGGTCTTACTGCGAGCAGTACTTC
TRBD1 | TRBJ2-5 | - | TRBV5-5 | CASNRQGAETQYF | TGTGCCAGCAACAGACAGGGCGCCGAAACCCAGTACTTC
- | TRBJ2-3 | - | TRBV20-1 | CSARSGFSTDTQYF | TGCAGTGCTAGATCAGGGTTTAGCACAGATACGCAGTATTTT
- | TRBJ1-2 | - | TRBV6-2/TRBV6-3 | CASSYLGPQAGGYTF | TGTGCCAGCAGTTACTTGGGCCCGCAAGCGGGTGGCTACACCTTC
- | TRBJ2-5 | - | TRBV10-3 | CAISEGSDGQETRYF | TGTGCCATCAGTGAGGGGAGTGACGGCCAAGAGACCCGGTACTTC
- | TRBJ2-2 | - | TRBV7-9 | CASSLVGDHGGELFF | TGTGCCAGCAGCTTAGTTGGGGACCACGGCGGGGAGCTGTTTTTT